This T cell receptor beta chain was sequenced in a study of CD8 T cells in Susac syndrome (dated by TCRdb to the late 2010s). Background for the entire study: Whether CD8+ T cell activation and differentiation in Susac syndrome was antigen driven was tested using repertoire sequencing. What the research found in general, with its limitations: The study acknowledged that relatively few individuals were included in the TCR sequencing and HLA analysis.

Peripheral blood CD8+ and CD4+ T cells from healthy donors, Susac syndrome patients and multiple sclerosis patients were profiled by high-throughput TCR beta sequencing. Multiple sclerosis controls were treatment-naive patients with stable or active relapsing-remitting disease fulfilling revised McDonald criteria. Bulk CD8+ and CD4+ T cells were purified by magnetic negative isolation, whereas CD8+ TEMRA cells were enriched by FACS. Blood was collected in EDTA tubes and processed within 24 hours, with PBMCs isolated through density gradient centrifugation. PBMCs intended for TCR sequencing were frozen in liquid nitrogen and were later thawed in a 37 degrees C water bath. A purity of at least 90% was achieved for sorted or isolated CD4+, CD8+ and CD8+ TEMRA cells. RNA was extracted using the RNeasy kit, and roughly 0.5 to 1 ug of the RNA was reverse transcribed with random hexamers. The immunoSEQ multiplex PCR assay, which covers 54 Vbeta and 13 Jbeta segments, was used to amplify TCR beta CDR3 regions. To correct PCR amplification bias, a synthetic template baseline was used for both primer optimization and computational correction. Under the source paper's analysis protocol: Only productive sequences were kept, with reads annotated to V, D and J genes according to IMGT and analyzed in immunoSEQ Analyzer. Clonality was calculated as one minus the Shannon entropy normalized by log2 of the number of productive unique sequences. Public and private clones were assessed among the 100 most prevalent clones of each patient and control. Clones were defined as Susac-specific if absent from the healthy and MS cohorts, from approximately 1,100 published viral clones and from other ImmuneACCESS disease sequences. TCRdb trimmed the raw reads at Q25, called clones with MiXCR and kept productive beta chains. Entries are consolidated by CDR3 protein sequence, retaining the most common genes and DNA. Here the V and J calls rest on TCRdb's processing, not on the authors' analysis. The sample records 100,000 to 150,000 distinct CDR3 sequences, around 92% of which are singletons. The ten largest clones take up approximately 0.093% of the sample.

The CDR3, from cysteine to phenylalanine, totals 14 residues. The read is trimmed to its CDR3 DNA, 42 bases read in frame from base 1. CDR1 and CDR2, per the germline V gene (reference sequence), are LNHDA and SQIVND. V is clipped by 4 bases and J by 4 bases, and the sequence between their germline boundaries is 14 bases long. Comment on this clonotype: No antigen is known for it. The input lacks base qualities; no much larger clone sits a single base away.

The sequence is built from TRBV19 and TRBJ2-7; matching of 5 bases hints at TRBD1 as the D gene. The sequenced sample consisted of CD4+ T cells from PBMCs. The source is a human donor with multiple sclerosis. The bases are TGTGCCAGTAGTACCCCAGGGATCGCTTACGAGCAGTACTTC. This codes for CASSTPGIAYEQYF.